The rows below give T cell receptor beta chains drawn from one sample of a study of blood T cell repertoires in COVID-19. The assay was immunoSEQ multiplex PCR, and TCRdb's table has in-frame clones only and misses some. The sample has approximately 99,000 clones; around 64% are singletons. The specimen sequenced was peripheral blood. The receptors shown here come from a woman between 40 and 50 years old with acute or convalescent COVID-19. Each CDR3 is given with its conserved first and last residue. Each record gives: D gene, clone size, V gene, J gene, CDR3 DNA, CDR3 protein. The D gene is left open where the match is weak. Rows give clone size only sometimes, using once, few, many, or a class for an expanded clone.

>.|.|TRBV28|TRBJ1-2
TGTGCCAGCAGTTTGGAACAGAGCTTATATGGCTACACCTTC
CASSLEQSLYGYTF
>.|.|TRBV7-3|TRBJ1-3
TGTGCCAGCAGCTTACCGACACCACAGGGAGGAAACACCATATATTTT
CASSLPTPQGGNTIYF
>.|.|TRBV6-5|TRBJ1-1
TGTGCCAGCAGATGGGGGGAGGCAGTATCGGCTTTCTTT
CASRWGEAVSAFF
>.|.|TRBV4-2|TRBJ2-1
TGTGCCAGCAGCCCCCAGGGGAGCCTCTACAATGAGCAGTTCTTC
CASSPQGSLYNEQFF
>.|.|TRBV24-1|TRBJ1-3
TGTGCCACCTCCGGGGTCGGAAACACCATATATTTT
CATSGVGNTIYF
>.|.|TRBV5-1|TRBJ2-2
TGCGCCAGCAGCTTGGAGTCAGGGTTCGGGGAGCTGTTTTTT
CASSLESGFGELFF
>.|few|TRBV9|TRBJ1-1
TGTGCCAGCAGCGTAGATAGGGACTTGGCCACTGAAGCTTTCTTT
CASSVDRDLATEAFF
>TRBD2|.|TRBV4-2|TRBJ2-3
TGTGCCAGCAGCCAAGGCGGGGGATACACAGATACGCAGTATTTT
CASSQGGGYTDTQYF
>TRBD2|.|TRBV7-2|TRBJ2-1
TGTGCCAGCAGCCCGTCGACTAGCGGGGGCTTGAGTGAGCAGTTCTTC
CASSPSTSGGLSEQFF
>.|many|TRBV20-1|TRBJ1-1
TGCAGTGCTAGAGCGGACATTGAAGCTTTCTTT
CSARADIEAFF